The clone carrying this T cell receptor (beta chain) showed up just a few times. This CDR3 comprises 16 residues. TCRdb reprocessed the 5' RACE reads with MiXCR, giving one entry per CDR3 protein. This table holds some 58,000 distinct CDR3 sequences, about an eighth found once. The data originate from a study of early T cells in non-severe SARS-CoV-2 infection. This sequence was found in an adult who was a healthcare worker with PCR-confirmed SARS-CoV-2 infection or an uninfected control (not recorded which). The sequenced material came from whole blood. The chain carries TRBV21-1 and TRBJ2-3; the D call TRBD1 from the table was never checked on the DNA. TRBV21-1 is deemed a pseudogene. The CDR3 DNA sequence: TGTGCCAGCAGCATTCGGACAGGGAATGAGACAGATACGCAGTATTTT. It is translated as CASSIRTGNETDTQYF.